These 24 T cell receptor beta chains were all obtained from the same sample, sequenced in a study of T cells after yellow fever vaccination. Each CDR3 protein gets one entry after TCRdb re-called the 5' RACE reads with MiXCR. The sample includes a few hundred thousand distinct CDR3 sequences, roughly 8% of them seen just once. This material consisted of PBMCs, taken about 49 days after the first yellow fever vaccination. These receptors were obtained from a man aged 18 to 35 who received the YFV17D yellow fever vaccine.

A few counts support this clonotype. The chain joins TRBV6-2 or TRBV6-3 to TRBJ1-1; tentative D call: TRBD1 (5 bases). Trimming took off 2 bases at V and 0 bases at J, with 10 bases between the two ends. The CDR3 consists of 15 residues. Germline values: CDR1 MNHEY, CDR2 SVGEGT. CDR3 residues: CASSYVGGLNTEAFF. In DNA form, the CDR3 reads TGTGCCAGCAGTTACGTGGGGGGTTTGAACACTGAAGCTTTCTTT.

This clonotype has just a few counts. The chain employs TRBV24-1 and TRBJ2-1, with 10 positions matching TRBD1. J was trimmed by 8 bases and V by 4 bases; bases with no gene match: 7. This CDR3 is built from 15 residues. Germline CDR1 KGHDR, CDR2 SFDVKD. The CDR3, as DNA: TGTGCCACCAGTGAACCGGGACAGGGGACCGATGAGCAGTTCTTC. Residues: CATSEPGQGTDEQFF.

There are many counts of this clonotype. The chain couples TRBV29-1 to TRBJ2-3; 9 nucleotides agree with TRBD2. Germline CDR1 is SQVTM and CDR2 is ANQGSEA. The CDR3 is 16 residues long. CDR3 amino acids: CSAMAGGSPSTDTQYF. CDR3 in DNA: TGCAGTGCAATGGCGGGGGGGTCCCCTAGCACAGATACGCAGTATTTT.

This clonotype was observed a few times. The rearrangement uses TRBV28 and TRBJ2-5; D unresolved. The CDR3 spans 13 residues. CDR1 and CDR2 from the germline V gene are MDHEN and SYDVKM. V lost 2 bases and J 7 bases, leaving 11 bases between the germline ends. CDR3 loop: CASSLAVQRTQYF. For the CDR3, the DNA is TGTGCCAGCAGTTTAGCAGTCCAAAGGACCCAGTACTTC. The full variable domain, completed using reference TRBV28 and TRBJ2-5, is DVKVTQSSRYLVKRTGEKVFLECVQDMDHENMFWYRQDPGLGLRLIYFSYDVKMKEKGDIPEGYSVSREKKERFSLILESASTNQTSMYLCASSLAVQRTQYFGPGTRLLVL.

Only a few counts were recorded for this clonotype. The chain employs TRBV11-2 and TRBJ2-5; the match to TRBD2 covers 9 bases. V trimming: 5 bases; J trimming: 5 bases; junction bases outside the gene matches: 9. Germline V lookup: CDR1 SGHAT, CDR2 FQNNGV. The length of the CDR3 is 15 residues. DNA of the CDR3: TGTGCCAGCAGCCCATCCCTAGCGGGGCGGGAGACCCAGTACTTC. Its translation is CASSPSLAGRETQYF.

V is TRBV12-3 or TRBV12-4 and J is TRBJ1-5; D not resolved. V lost 7 bases, J lost 0 bases, and 19 bases lay in between. The CDR3 has 17 amino acids. The CDR3 coding sequence is TGTGCCAGCAAGCTGGACTACAGCGAGTATAGCAATCAGCCCCAGCATTTT. Translating gives CASKLDYSEYSNQPQHF.

The table lists this clonotype with a few counts. The chain has TRBV4-2 and TRBJ2-5, with a possible D match to TRBD2 (6 bases). The CDR3 is 14 amino acids. Trimming cost V 4 bases and J 4 bases, with 13 bases left between them. Germline V CDR1 and CDR2: LGHNA, YNFKEQ. The CDR3 DNA follows: TGTGCCAGCAGCCCCCGGGACTGGGGAGAGACCCAGTACTTC. Translated: CASSPRDWGETQYF.

This clonotype is labeled medium-sized. This rearrangement joins TRBV29-1 to TRBJ2-5; no reliable D call. V was cut by 5 bases and J by 1 base, with 5 bases left in between. CDR1 is SQVTM, CDR2 ANQGSEA, per germline. The CDR3 loop spans 11 amino acids. The CDR3 loop is CSVWIQETQYF. The CDR3 coding sequence is TGCAGCGTTTGGATCCAAGAGACCCAGTACTTC.

The gene calls are TRBV5-1 and TRBJ2-2; D gene unclear. Germline CDR1 and CDR2: SGHRS and YFSETQ. This CDR3 comprises 16 residues. Trimming removed 3 bases at V and 0 bases at J, with 12 bases between. The CDR3: CASSSFPRANTGELFF. The CDR3 DNA is TGCGCCAGCAGCTCCTTCCCCCGGGCGAACACCGGGGAGCTGTTTTTT.

The chain carries TRBV24-1 and TRBJ2-3; D may correspond to TRBD1 or TRBD2 (6 bases each). This CDR3 region has 14 residues. V shed 4 bases and J shed 2 bases, with 9 bases lying between them. The germline CDR1 and CDR2 sequences are KGHDR and SFDVKD. The CDR3 DNA is TGTGCCACCAGTGACGGGGGCCTCACAGATACGCAGTATTTT. This translates into CATSDGGLTDTQYF.

There are a few counts of this clonotype. The chain carries TRBV29-1 and TRBJ1-2; tentatively, D is TRBD1 (5 bases). V dropped 6 bases and J dropped 10 bases, with 18 bases sitting between them. CDR3 length: 12 residues. Per germline, CDR1 SQVTM and CDR2 ANQGSEA. CDR3 in DNA: TGCAGCGTCGTGCAGGGTGGTTCCGTCTACACCTTC. It translates to CSVVQGGSVYTF.

This chain connects TRBV12-3 or TRBV12-4 to TRBJ1-3; 7 bases align to TRBD1. This CDR3 has 14 amino acids. V shed 7 bases, J shed 3 bases, and the junction held 6 bases outside the gene matches. The CDR3: CASKGGGFGNTIYF. CDR3 sequence (DNA): TGTGCCAGCAAGGGAGGGGGCTTTGGAAACACCATATATTTT.

This clonotype has more than one count but fewer than ten. The chain links TRBV29-1 to TRBJ2-3; no clear D gene. The ends were cut back, 6 bases at V and 1 base at J, with 11 bases in the middle. This CDR3 region has 13 residues. The germline V gene has CDR1 SQVTM and CDR2 ANQGSEA. CDR3: CSVAPPGTDTQYF. The CDR3 coding sequence is TGCAGCGTCGCTCCCCCGGGCACAGATACGCAGTATTTT.

In nucleotides, the CDR3 is TGCGCCAGCAGCCGAAACAATTACAGGGTCGGGGCTGGAAACACCATATATTTT. This translates into CASSRNNYRVGAGNTIYF. This rearrangement joins TRBV4-1 to TRBJ1-3, with D possibly being TRBD1 (6 bases). The CDR3 is made up of 18 amino acids. V lost 4 bases, J lost 2 bases, and 21 bases lay in between. Germline values: CDR1 MGHRA, CDR2 YSYEKL.

CDR3 bases: TGTGCCACCAGTGACCCGCGGAATGAGCAGTTCTTC. Its translation: CATSDPRNEQFF. The V gene is TRBV24-1, the J gene TRBJ2-1, with D uncertain. CDR3 length equals 12 residues. V was cut by 4 bases and J by 7 bases, with 7 bases left in between. Germline CDR1 and CDR2: KGHDR and SFDVKD.

J is TRBJ2-3 and V is TRBV4-3; 9 bases align to TRBD2. The CDR3 loop spans 18 amino acids. V lost 4 bases, J lost 3 bases, and 14 bases stayed unmatched. From germline, CDR1 is LGHNA and CDR2 YSLEER. The CDR3 sequence: CASSPRLDSGRSTDTQYF. CDR3 DNA: TGCGCCAGCAGCCCTCGACTGGACAGCGGGAGGAGTACAGATACGCAGTATTTT.

The chain recombines TRBV20-1 with TRBJ1-4; D is unresolved. Germline CDR1 DFQATT, CDR2 SNEGSKA (reference sequence). The CDR3 extends over 13 amino acids. V was cut by 0 bases and J by 6 bases, with 8 bases left in between. As DNA, the CDR3 is TGCAGTGCTAGAGATTCCTCATATGAAAAACTGTTTTTT. Protein sequence: CSARDSSYEKLFF.

This clonotype was seen a few times. This chain uses TRBV30 with TRBJ2-5; D gene ambiguous. Germline CDR1 GTSNPN, CDR2 SVGIG (reference sequence). Trimming removed 1 base at V and 5 bases at J, with 5 bases between. The CDR3 sequence is 11 residues long. As DNA, the CDR3 is TGTGCCTGGAGTGCAACCGAGACCCAGTACTTC. Translating it yields CAWSATETQYF. The full variable domain, with the rest looked up from reference TRBV30 and TRBJ2-5, is SQTIHQWPATLVQPVGSPLSLECTVEGTSNPNLYWYRQAAGRGLQLLFYSVGIGQISSEVPQNLSASRPQDRQFILSSKKLLLSDSGFYLCAWSATETQYFGPGTRLLVL.

This clonotype was detected ten times or more. The gene calls are TRBV5-1 and TRBJ2-1, with 8 positions matching TRBD2. J lost 3 bases, V lost 0 bases, and 2 bases had no gene match. Germline V CDR1 and CDR2: SGHRS, YFSETQ. CDR3 length: 15 amino acids. The DNA of the CDR3 is TGCGCCAGCAGCTTGGTCGGGGGGGACTACAATGAGCAGTTCTTC. Translating it yields CASSLVGGDYNEQFF.

The genes are TRBV5-1 and TRBJ1-1; 7 nucleotides match TRBD1. J was trimmed by 11 bases and V by 2 bases; bases with no gene match: 18. CDR1 SGHRS and CDR2 YFSETQ come from the germline V gene. The CDR3 length is 16 residues. The CDR3 nucleotides are TGCGCCAGCAGCTTTACAGGAGGGACAGACCAACTAGCGGCTTTCTTT. It specifies CASSFTGGTDQLAAFF.

CDR3 in DNA: TGTGCCAGCACTCATAGTAAGGAGACCCAGTACTTC. This gives the protein CASTHSKETQYF. The genes are TRBV12-3 or TRBV12-4 and TRBJ2-5; D ambiguous. Trimming cost V 7 bases and J 5 bases, with 11 bases left between them. CDR3 length: 12 amino acids.

This chain links TRBV7-9 with TRBJ1-2; 7 bases agree with TRBD1. Germline values: CDR1 SEHNR, CDR2 FQNEAQ (reference sequence). Germline trimming cut 5 bases from V and 4 bases from J; bases unmatched to any gene: 7. This CDR3 is built from 14 residues. The CDR3 is CASSPGQDPYGYTF. In nucleotides, the CDR3 is TGTGCCAGCAGCCCAGGACAGGACCCCTATGGCTACACCTTC. Full variable domain (remainder filled in from reference TRBV7-9 and TRBJ1-2): DTGVSQNPRHKITKRGQNVTFRCDPISEHNRLYWYRQTLGQGPEFLTYFQNEAQLEKSRLLSDRFSAERPKGSFSTLEIQRTEQGDSAMYLCASSPGQDPYGYTFGSGTRLTVV.

This clonotype has only one observation. The rearrangement joins TRBV30 to TRBJ2-5, with D maybe TRBD1 (6 bases). CDR1 is GTSNPN and CDR2 is SVGIG in the germline V gene (reference sequence). This CDR3 spans 16 amino acids. V was clipped by 3 bases and J by 5 bases, with 22 bases between them. For the CDR3, the DNA is TGTGCCTGGAGCGTACTTACCGGGACACCAGGGGAGACCCAGTACTTC. Its protein is CAWSVLTGTPGETQYF.

This clonotype has just a few counts. V usage is TRBV6-5 and J usage is TRBJ2-3, with D possibly matching TRBD2 (6 bases). Trimming left V 2 bases short and J 3 bases short, with 12 bases between. Germline V gene data show CDR1 as MNHEY and CDR2 as SVGAGI. The CDR3 covers 15 residues. CDR3 nucleotide sequence: TGTGCCAGCAGTTACGCGTGGGGGGAGACAGATACGCAGTATTTT. Translating gives CASSYAWGETDTQYF.